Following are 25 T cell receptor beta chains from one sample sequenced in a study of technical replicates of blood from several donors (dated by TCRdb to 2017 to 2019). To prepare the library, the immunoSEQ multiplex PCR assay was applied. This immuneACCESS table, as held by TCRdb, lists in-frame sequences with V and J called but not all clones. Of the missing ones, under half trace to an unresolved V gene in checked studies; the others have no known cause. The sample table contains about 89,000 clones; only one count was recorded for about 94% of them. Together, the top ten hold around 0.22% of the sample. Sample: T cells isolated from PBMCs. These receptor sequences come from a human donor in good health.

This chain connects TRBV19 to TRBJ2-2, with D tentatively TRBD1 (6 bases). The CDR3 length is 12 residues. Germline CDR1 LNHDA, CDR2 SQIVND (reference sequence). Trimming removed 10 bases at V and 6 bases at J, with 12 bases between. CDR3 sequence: CAIYRAAGELFF. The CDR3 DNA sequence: TGTGCCATTTACAGGGCGGCCGGGGAGCTGTTTTTT. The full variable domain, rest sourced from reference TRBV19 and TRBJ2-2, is DGGITQSPKYLFRKEGQNVTLSCEQNLNHDAMYWYRQDPGQGLRLIYYSQIVNDFQKGDIAEGYSVSREKKESFPLTVTSAQKNPTAFYLCAIYRAAGELFFGEGSRLTVL.

As DNA, the CDR3 is TGTGCCAGCAGTTATGATCGACAGGGAACCCCCTATGGCTACACCTTC. This sequence encodes CASSYDRQGTPYGYTF. The V call is TRBV6-6, the J call TRBJ1-2; 7 nucleotides match TRBD1. The CDR3 is 16 amino acids. The junction had 11 bases not matched to a gene; V was cut back by 3 bases and J by 4 bases. Germline values: CDR1 MNHNY, CDR2 SVGAGI (reference sequence).

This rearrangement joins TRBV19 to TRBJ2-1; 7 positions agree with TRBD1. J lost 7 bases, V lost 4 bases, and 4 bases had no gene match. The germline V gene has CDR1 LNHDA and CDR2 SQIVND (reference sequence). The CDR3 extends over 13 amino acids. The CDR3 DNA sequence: TGTGCCAGTAGTACTCGACAGGGAAATGAGCAGTTCTTC. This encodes CASSTRQGNEQFF.

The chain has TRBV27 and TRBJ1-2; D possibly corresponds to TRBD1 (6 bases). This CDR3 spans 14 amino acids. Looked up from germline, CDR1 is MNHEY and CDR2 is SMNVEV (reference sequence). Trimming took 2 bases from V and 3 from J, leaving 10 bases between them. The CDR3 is CASSLVPGDYGYTF. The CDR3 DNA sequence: TGTGCCAGCAGTTTAGTCCCAGGGGACTATGGCTACACCTTC.

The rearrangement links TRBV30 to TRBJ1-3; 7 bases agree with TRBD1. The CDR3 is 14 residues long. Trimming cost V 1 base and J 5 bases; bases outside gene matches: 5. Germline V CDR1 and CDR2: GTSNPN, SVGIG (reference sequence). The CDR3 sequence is CAWSGDSYRNTIYF. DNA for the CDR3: TGTGCCTGGAGTGGGGACAGCTACAGAAACACCATATATTTT. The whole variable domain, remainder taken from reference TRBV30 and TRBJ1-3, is SQTIHQWPATLVQPVGSPLSLECTVEGTSNPNLYWYRQAAGRGLQLLFYSVGIGQISSEVPQNLSASRPQDRQFILSSKKLLLSDSGFYLCAWSGDSYRNTIYFGEGSWLTVV.

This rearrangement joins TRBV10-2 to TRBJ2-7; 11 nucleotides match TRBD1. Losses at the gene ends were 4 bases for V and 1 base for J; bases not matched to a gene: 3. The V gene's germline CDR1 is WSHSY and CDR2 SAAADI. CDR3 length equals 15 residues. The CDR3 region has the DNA TGCGCCAGCAGTGCGGGACAGGGGGGATCCTACGAGCAGTACTTC. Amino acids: CASSAGQGGSYEQYF.

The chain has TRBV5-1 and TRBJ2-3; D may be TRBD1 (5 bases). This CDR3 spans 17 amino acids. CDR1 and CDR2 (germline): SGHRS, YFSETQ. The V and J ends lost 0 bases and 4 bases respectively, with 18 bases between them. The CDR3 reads CASSLEVWTPDPDTQYF. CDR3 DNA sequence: TGCGCCAGCAGCTTGGAGGTTTGGACACCGGACCCAGATACGCAGTATTTT.

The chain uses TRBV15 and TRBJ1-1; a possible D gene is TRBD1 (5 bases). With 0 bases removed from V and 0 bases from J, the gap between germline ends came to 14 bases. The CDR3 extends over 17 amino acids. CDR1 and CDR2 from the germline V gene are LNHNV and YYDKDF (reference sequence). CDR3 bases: TGTGCCACCAGCAGAGATCGCGGGGGACCCATGAACACTGAAGCTTTCTTT. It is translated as CATSRDRGGPMNTEAFF.

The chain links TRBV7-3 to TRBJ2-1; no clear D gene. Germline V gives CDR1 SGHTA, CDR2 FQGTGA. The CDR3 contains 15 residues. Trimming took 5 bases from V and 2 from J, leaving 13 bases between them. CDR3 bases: TGTGCCAGCAGCCCAAGCGTATCACCCTACAATGAGCAGTTCTTC. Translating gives CASSPSVSPYNEQFF. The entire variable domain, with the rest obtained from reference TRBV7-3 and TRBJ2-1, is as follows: GAGVSQTPSNKVTEKGKYVELRCDPISGHTALYWYRQSLGQGPEFLIYFQGTGAADDSGLPNDRFFAVRPEGSVSTLKIQRTERGDSAVYLCASSPSVSPYNEQFFGPGTRLTVL.

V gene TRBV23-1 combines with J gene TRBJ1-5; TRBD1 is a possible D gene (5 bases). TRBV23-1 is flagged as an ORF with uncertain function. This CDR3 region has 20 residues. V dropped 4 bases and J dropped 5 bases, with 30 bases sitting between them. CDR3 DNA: TGCGCCAGCAGTCCACAATTTTGGACACGGTTAGACGACGAGGATCAGCCCCAGCATTTT. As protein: CASSPQFWTRLDDEDQPQHF.

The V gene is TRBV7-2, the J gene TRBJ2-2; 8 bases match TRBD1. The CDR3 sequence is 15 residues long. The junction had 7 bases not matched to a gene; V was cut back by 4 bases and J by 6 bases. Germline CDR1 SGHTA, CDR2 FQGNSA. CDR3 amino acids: CASSSGQGSPGELFF. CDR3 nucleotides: TGTGCCAGCAGCTCAGGACAGGGAAGTCCCGGGGAGCTGTTTTTT. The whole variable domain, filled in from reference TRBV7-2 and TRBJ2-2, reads GAGVSQSPSNKVTEKGKDVELRCDPISGHTALYWYRQSLGQGLEFLIYFQGNSAPDKSGLPSDRFSAERTGGSVSTLTIQRTQQEDSAVYLCASSSGQGSPGELFFGEGSRLTVL.

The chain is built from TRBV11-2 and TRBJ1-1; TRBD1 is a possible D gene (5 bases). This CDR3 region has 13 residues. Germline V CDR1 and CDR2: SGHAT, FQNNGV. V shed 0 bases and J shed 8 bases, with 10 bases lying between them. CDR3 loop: CASSLDQAGEAFF. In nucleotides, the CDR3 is TGTGCCAGCAGCTTAGATCAAGCAGGGGAAGCTTTCTTT.

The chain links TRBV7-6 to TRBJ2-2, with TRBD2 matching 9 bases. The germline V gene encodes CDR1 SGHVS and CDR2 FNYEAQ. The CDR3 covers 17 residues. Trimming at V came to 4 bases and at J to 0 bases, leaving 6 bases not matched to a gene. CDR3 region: CASSSKLAGTNTGELFF. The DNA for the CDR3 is TGTGCCAGCAGCTCAAAGCTAGCGGGGACGAACACCGGGGAGCTGTTTTTT.

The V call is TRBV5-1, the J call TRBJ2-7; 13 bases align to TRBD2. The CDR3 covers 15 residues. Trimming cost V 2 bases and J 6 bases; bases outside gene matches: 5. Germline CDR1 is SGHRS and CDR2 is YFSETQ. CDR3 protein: CASSLPGLAGLEQYF. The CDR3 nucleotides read TGCGCCAGCAGCTTACCGGGACTAGCGGGGCTCGAGCAGTACTTC. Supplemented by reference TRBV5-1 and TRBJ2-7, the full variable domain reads KAGVTQTPRYLIKTRGQQVTLSCSPISGHRSVSWYQQTPGQGLQFLFEYFSETQRNKGNFPGRFSGRQFSNSRSEMNVSTLELGDSALYLCASSLPGLAGLEQYFGPGTRLTVT.

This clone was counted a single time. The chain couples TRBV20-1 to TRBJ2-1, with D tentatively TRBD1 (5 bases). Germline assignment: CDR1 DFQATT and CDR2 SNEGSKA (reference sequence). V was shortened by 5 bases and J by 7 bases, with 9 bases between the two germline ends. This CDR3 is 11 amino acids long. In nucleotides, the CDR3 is TGCAGTGCTTCATCAGGGAATGAGCAGTTCTTC. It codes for CSASSGNEQFF.

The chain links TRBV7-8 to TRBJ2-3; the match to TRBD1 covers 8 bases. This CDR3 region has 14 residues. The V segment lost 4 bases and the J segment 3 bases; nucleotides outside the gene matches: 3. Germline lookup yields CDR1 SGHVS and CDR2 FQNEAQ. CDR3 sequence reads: CASSSRTGTDTQYF. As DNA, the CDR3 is TGTGCCAGCAGCTCCAGGACAGGGACAGATACGCAGTATTTT.

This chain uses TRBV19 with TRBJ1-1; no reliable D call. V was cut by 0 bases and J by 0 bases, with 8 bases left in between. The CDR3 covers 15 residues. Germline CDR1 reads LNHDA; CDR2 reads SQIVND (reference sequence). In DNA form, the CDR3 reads TGTGCCAGTAGTATAGATGTTAAAATGAACACTGAAGCTTTCTTT. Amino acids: CASSIDVKMNTEAFF. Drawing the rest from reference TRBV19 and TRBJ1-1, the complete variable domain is DGGITQSPKYLFRKEGQNVTLSCEQNLNHDAMYWYRQDPGQGLRLIYYSQIVNDFQKGDIAEGYSVSREKKESFPLTVTSAQKNPTAFYLCASSIDVKMNTEAFFGQGTRLTVV.

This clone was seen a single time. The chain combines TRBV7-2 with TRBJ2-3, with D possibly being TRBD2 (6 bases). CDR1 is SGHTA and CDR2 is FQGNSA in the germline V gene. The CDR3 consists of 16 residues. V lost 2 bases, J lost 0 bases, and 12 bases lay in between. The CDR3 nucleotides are TGTGCCAGCAGCTTAAATTTAGCGGTGAGCACAGATACGCAGTATTTT. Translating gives CASSLNLAVSTDTQYF.

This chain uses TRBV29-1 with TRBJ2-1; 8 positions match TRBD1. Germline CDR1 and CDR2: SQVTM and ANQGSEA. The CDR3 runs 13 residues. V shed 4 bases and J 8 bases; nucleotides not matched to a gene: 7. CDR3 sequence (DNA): TGCAGCGTTGCACCGGGACAGGTTGATGAGCAGTTCTTC. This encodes CSVAPGQVDEQFF.

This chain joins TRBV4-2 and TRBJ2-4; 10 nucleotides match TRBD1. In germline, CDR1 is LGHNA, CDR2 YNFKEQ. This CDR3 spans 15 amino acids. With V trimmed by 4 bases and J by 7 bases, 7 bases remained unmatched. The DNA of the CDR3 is TGTGCCAGCAGCCCCCCGGGACAGGGGACGAACATTCAGTACTTC. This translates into CASSPPGQGTNIQYF.

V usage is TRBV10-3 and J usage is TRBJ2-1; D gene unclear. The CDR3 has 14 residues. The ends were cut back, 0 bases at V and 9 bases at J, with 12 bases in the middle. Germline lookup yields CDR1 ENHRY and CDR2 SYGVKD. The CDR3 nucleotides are TGTGCCATCAGTGAGTCGAATGACTTGCGTGAGCAGTTCTTC. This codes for CAISESNDLREQFF.

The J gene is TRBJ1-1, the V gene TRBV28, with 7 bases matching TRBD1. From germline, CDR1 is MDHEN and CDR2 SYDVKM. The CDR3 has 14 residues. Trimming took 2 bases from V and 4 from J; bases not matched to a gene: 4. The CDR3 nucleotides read TGTGCCAGCAGTTTACAGGGGGAAGGCACTGAAGCTTTCTTT. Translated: CASSLQGEGTEAFF.

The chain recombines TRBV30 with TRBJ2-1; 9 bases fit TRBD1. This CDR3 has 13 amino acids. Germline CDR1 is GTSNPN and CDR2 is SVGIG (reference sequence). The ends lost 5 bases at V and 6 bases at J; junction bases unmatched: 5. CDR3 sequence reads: CAWDPGQGNEQFF. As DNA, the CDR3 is TGTGCCTGGGACCCGGGACAGGGCAATGAGCAGTTCTTC.

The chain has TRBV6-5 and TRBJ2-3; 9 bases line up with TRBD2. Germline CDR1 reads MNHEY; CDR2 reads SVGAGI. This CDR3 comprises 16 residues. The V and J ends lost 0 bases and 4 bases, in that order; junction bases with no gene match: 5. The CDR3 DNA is TGTGCCAGCAGTTACTCAGGCGGGGGGGCATCAGATACGCAGTATTTT. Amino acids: CASSYSGGGASDTQYF.

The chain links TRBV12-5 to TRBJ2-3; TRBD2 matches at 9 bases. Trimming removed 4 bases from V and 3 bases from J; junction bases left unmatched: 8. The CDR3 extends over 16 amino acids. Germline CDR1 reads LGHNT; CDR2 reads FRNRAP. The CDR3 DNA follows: TGTGCTAGTGGTTCCTCTATAGCGGGGGAAACAGATACGCAGTATTTT. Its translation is CASGSSIAGETDTQYF. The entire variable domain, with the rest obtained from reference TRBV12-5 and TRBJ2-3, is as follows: DARVTQTPRHKVTEMGQEVTMRCQPILGHNTVFWYRQTMMQGLELLAYFRNRAPLDDSGMPKDRFSAEMPDATLATLKIQPSEPRDSAVYFCASGSSIAGETDTQYFGPGTRLTVL.